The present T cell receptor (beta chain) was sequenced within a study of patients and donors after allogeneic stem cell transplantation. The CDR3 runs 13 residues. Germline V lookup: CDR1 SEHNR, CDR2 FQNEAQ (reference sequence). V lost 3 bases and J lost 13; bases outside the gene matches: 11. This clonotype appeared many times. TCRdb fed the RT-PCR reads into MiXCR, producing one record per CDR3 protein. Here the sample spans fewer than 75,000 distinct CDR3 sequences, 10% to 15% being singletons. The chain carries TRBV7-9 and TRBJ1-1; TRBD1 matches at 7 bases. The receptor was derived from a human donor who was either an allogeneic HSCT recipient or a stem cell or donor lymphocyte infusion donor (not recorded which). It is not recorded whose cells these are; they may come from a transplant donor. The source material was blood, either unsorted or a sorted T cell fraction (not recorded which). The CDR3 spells CASSFGQVKWDFF. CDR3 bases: TGTGCCAGCAGCTTTGGACAGGTGAAATGGGATTTCTTT.